The 3 T cell receptor beta chains below were found in one sample sequenced in a study of Ad26.COV2.S vaccination and SARS-CoV-2 variants. The data were produced by immunoSEQ multiplex PCR, yet TCRdb's version contains in-frame clones alone and is incomplete. The data show roughly 700,000 clones, roughly 90% seen once. Treatment described: approximately 18 received Ad26.COV2.S at low or high dose, single or two shots; five or six received placebo; per-sample allocation not given. The study sampled participants on day 63 after the first vaccine or placebo injection. The material was peripheral blood, obtained in a trial of Ad26.COV2.S vaccine versus placebo. The receptors derive from a person between 18 and 60 years old who received the Ad26.COV2.S COVID-19 vaccine or a placebo.

The chain has TRBV9 and TRBJ1-2; 7 bases line up with TRBD1. CDR1 is SGDLS, CDR2 YYNGEE, per germline. V shed 0 bases, J shed 6 bases, and the junction held 5 bases outside the gene matches. The CDR3 is 14 residues long. As DNA, the CDR3 is TGTGCCAGCAGCGTAGTTGAGGGGGCGCATGGCTACACCTTC. This codes for CASSVVEGAHGYTF.

V gene TRBV7-8 combines with J gene TRBJ2-5; possible D gene TRBD1, 5 bases. The CDR3 is 12 amino acids. The germline CDR1 and CDR2 sequences are SGHVS and FQNEAQ. Trimming removed 5 bases from V and 7 bases from J, with 11 bases in between. The CDR3 DNA sequence: TGTGCCAGCAGCCAGGGCACCAGGACCCAGTACTTC. Protein sequence: CASSQGTRTQYF. The entire variable domain, with the rest obtained from reference TRBV7-8 and TRBJ2-5, is as follows: GAGVSQSPRYKVAKRGQDVALRCDPISGHVSLFWYQQALGQGPEFLTYFQNEAQLDKSGLPSDRFFAERPEGSVSTLKIQRTQQEDSAVYLCASSQGTRTQYFGPGTRLLVL.

Only one count was recorded for this clone. The J gene is TRBJ2-1, the V gene TRBV27; no clear D gene. With 4 bases removed from V and 0 bases from J, the gap between germline ends came to 13 bases. The CDR3 has 16 residues. Germline-derived CDR1 and CDR2 are MNHEY and SMNVEV (reference sequence). As DNA, the CDR3 is TGTGCCAGCAGTTCCGAAAGCATACCCTCCTACAATGAGCAGTTCTTC. Translation gives CASSSESIPSYNEQFF.